This T cell receptor (beta chain) was recorded in a study of T cells after yellow fever vaccination. From the 5' RACE reads, TCRdb called clonotypes with MiXCR, one entry per CDR3 protein. The repertoire holds 450,000 to 600,000 distinct CDR3 sequences, with about 15% as singletons. With 3 bases removed from V and 2 bases from J, the gap between germline ends came to 14 bases. This CDR3 comprises 15 residues. The germline gives CDR1 LGHNA, CDR2 YSLEER. The sample in question was PBMCs, obtained less than 6 days after the first yellow fever vaccination. The sequence derives from a man younger than 35 who received the YFV17D yellow fever vaccine. The genes are TRBV4-3 and TRBJ2-7; D might be TRBD1 (5 bases). CDR3 region: CASSHLPDTTYEQYF. The CDR3 nucleotides are TGCGCCAGCAGCCATCTTCCGGACACAACCTACGAGCAGTACTTC.